The text below deals with one T cell receptor beta chain. The data originate from a study of OX40 agonist ivuxolimab in advanced cancers. Background on the study: Patients were infused with ivuxolimab every 2 weeks at 0.01 to 10 mg/kg. Every patient in dose escalation had hepatocellular carcinoma, melanoma, renal cell or head and neck cancer.

In germline, CDR1 is KGHSH, CDR2 LQKENI. This CDR3 is 14 amino acids long. The V and J ends lost 3 bases and 2 bases respectively, with 8 bases between them. Autoimmune disease history or systemic immunosuppression excluded patients. Repertoires were generated with immunoSEQ multiplex PCR, while TCRdb's copy carries only in-frame clones and drops some. The sample carries tens of thousands of clones, about 94% recorded once. The sample consisted of CD4+ or CD8+ T cells sorted from blood, taken in a trial of the OX40 agonist ivuxolimab. V usage is TRBV18 and J usage is TRBJ2-4; TRBD2 might be the D (6 bases). This TCR was sampled from an adult with an advanced solid tumor such as melanoma, head and neck, liver or kidney cancer. Here the CDR3 DNA reads TGTGCCAGCTCACCGGACTACTCCAAAAACATTCAGTACTTC. This sequence encodes CASSPDYSKNIQYF.